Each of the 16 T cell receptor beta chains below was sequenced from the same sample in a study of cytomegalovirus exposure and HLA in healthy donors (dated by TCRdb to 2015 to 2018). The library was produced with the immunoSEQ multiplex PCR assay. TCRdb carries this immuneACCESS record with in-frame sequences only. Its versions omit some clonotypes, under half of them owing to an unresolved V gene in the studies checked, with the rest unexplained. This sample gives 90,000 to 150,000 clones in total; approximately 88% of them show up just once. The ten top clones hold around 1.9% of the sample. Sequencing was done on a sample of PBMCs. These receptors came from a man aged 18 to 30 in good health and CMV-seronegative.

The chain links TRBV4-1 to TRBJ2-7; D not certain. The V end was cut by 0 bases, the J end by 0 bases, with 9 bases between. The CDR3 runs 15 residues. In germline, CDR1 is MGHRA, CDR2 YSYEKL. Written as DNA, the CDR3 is TGCGCCAGCAGCCAAGAGCCTGCAGGCTCCTACGAGCAGTACTTC. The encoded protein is CASSQEPAGSYEQYF.

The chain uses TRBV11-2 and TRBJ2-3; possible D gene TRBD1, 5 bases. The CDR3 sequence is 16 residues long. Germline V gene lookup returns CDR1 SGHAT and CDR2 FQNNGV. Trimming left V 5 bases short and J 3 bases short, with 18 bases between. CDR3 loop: CASSNRQFPTTDTQYF. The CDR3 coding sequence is TGTGCCAGCAGCAACCGACAGTTCCCGACGACAGATACGCAGTATTTT.

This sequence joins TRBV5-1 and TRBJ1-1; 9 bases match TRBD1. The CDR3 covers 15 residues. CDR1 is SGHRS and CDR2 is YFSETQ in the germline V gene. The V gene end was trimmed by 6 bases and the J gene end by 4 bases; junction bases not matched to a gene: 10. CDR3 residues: CASTQTGGGSTEAFF. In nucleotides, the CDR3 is TGCGCCAGCACACAGACAGGGGGAGGATCCACTGAAGCTTTCTTT. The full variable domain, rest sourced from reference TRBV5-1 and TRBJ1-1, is KAGVTQTPRYLIKTRGQQVTLSCSPISGHRSVSWYQQTPGQGLQFLFEYFSETQRNKGNFPGRFSGRQFSNSRSEMNVSTLELGDSALYLCASTQTGGGSTEAFFGQGTRLTVV.

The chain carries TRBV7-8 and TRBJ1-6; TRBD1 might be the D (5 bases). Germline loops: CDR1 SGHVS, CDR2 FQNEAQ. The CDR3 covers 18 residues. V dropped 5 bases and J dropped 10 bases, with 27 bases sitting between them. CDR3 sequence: CASSRQGSLRVGESPLHF. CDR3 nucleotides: TGTGCCAGCAGCCGGCAGGGCTCCCTTCGAGTTGGAGAATCACCCCTCCACTTT.

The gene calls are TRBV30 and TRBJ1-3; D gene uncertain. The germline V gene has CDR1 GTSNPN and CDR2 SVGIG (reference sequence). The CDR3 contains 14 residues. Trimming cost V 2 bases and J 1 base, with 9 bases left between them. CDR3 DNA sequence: TGTGCCTGGAGTTTTCAGATTTCTGGAAACACCATATATTTT. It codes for CAWSFQISGNTIYF.

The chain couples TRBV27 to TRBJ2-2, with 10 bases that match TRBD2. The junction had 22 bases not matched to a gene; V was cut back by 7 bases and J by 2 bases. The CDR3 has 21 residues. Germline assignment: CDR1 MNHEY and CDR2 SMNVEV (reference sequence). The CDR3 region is CASTPQPGLAGVSRNTGELFF. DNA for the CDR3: TGTGCCAGCACCCCTCAGCCAGGGCTAGCGGGAGTTTCACGTAACACCGGGGAGCTGTTTTTT.

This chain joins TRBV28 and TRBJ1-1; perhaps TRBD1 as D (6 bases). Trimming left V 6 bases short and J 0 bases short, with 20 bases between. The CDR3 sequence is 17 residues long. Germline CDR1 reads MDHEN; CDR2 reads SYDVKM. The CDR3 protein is CASRYEDSPFLNTEAFF. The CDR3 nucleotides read TGTGCCAGCAGATACGAGGACAGCCCGTTTTTGAACACTGAAGCTTTCTTT.

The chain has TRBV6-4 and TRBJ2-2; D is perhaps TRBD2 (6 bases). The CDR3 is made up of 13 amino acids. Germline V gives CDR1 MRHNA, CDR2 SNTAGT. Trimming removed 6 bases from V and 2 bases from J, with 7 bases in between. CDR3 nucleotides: TGTGCCAGCAGGGGGGGTAACACCGGGGAGCTGTTTTTT. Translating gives CASRGGNTGELFF.

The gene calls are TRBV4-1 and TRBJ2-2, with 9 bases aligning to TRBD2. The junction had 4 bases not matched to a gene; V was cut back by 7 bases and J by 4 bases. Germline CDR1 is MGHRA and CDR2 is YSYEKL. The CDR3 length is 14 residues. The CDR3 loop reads CASTLAGSTGELFF. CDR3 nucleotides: TGCGCCAGCACTCTAGCGGGAAGCACCGGGGAGCTGTTTTTT.

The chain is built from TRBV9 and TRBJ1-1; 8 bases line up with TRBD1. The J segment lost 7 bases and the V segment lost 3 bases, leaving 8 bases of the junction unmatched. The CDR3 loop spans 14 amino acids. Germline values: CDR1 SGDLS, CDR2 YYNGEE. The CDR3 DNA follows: TGTGCCAGCAGCGAAGCGGACAGGGCTATTGAAGCTTTCTTT. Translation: CASSEADRAIEAFF.

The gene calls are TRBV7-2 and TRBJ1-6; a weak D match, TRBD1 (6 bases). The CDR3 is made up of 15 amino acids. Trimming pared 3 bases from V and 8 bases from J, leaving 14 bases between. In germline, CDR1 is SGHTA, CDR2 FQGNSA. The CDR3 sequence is CASSLRDTNYSPLHF. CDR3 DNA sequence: TGTGCCAGCAGCTTGAGGGACACTAACTATTCACCCCTCCACTTT.

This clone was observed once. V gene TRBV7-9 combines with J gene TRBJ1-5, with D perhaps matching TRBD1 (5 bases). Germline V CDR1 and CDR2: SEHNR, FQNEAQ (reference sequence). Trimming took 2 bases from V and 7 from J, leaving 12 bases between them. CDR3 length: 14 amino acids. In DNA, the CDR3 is TGTGCCAGCAGCTTACAAGGGGCTCAGCAGCCCCAGCATTTT. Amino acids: CASSLQGAQQPQHF.

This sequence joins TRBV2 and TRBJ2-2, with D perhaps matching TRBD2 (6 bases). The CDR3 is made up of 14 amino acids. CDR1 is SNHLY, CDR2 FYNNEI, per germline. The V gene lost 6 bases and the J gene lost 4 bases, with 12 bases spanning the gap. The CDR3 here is CASSYGGGTGELFF. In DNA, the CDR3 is TGTGCCAGCAGCTACGGGGGAGGCACCGGGGAGCTGTTTTTT.

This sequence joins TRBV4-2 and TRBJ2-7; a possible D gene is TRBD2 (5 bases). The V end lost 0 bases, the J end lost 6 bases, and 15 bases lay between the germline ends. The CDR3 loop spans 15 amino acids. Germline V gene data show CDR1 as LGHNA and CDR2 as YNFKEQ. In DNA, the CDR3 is TGTGCCAGCAGCCAAGACGCTAGCTCCTCCGTCGAGCAGTACTTC. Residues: CASSQDASSSVEQYF.

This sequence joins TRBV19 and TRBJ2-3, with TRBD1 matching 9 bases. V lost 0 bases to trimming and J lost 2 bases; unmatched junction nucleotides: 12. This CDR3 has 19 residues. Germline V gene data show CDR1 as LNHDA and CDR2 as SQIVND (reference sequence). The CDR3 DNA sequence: TGTGCCAGTAGTATAGATCTATTTCGGACAGGGGAATTCACAGATACGCAGTATTTT. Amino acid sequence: CASSIDLFRTGEFTDTQYF. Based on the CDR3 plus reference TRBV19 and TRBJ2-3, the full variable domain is DGGITQSPKYLFRKEGQNVTLSCEQNLNHDAMYWYRQDPGQGLRLIYYSQIVNDFQKGDIAEGYSVSREKKESFPLTVTSAQKNPTAFYLCASSIDLFRTGEFTDTQYFGPGTRLTVL.

The CDR3 here is CASSEGLAGGFYEQYF. CDR3 nucleotide sequence: TGTGCCAGCAGTGAAGGACTAGCGGGAGGGTTTTACGAGCAGTACTTC. The chain combines TRBV6-1 with TRBJ2-7; 14 bases align to TRBD2. The V gene end was trimmed by 1 base and the J gene end by 4 bases; junction bases not matched to a gene: 3. Germline V lookup: CDR1 MNHNS, CDR2 SASEGT. This CDR3 has 16 amino acids.